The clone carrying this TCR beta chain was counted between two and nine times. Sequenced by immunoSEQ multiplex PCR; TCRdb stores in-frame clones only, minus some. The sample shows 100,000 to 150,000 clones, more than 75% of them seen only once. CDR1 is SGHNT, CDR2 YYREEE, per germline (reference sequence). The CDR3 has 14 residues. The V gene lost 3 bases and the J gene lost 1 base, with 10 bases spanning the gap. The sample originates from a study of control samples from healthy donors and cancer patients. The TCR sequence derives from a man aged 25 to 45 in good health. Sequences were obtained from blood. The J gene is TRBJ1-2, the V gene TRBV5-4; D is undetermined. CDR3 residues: CASSWQTDNYGYTF. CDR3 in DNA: TGTGCCAGCAGCTGGCAGACTGATAACTATGGCTACACCTTC.